What follows are 10 T cell receptor beta chains derived from one specimen sequenced in a study of blood T cell repertoires in COVID-19. Sequenced by immunoSEQ multiplex PCR; TCRdb stores in-frame clones only, minus some. The table lists roughly 100,000 clones, about four fifths of them singletons. The sample was peripheral blood. Every receptor here comes from an older man with COVID-19, enrolled during active disease.

About this clone: Its ends do not fully match the called genes, so a read error is possible. The V call is TRBV28, the J call TRBJ1-4; 7 bases fit TRBD1. The CDR3 consists of 13 residues. Germline V lookup: CDR1 MDHEN, CDR2 SYDVKM. Written as DNA, the CDR3 is TGTGCCAGCAGTCCCACAAACAGGGGCCCGGGGATTTTT. The encoded protein is CASSPTNRGPGIF.

V is TRBV5-6 and J is TRBJ2-1; D gene uncertain. The V end was cut by 4 bases, the J end by 7 bases, with 6 bases between. The CDR3 is made up of 11 amino acids. Germline CDR1 SGHDT, CDR2 YYEEEE. The DNA for the CDR3 is TGTGCCAGCAGCATTAATAATGAGCAGTTCTTC. Translated: CASSINNEQFF.

The chain carries TRBV4-3 and TRBJ1-1; a possible D gene is TRBD1 (6 bases). This CDR3 has 16 amino acids. The V end lost 0 bases, the J end lost 3 bases, and 14 bases lay between the germline ends. Germline-derived CDR1 and CDR2 are LGHNA and YSLEER. The CDR3 DNA is TGCGCCAGCAGCCAAGAAGGGGCGGGGGCATACACTGAAGCTTTCTTT. Its translation is CASSQEGAGAYTEAFF.

The gene calls are TRBV19 and TRBJ2-1; 7 bases are a match to TRBD2. This CDR3 has 13 residues. Germline-derived CDR1 and CDR2 are LNHDA and SQIVND (reference sequence). The V and J ends lost 9 bases and 3 bases, in that order; junction bases with no gene match: 5. Here the CDR3 reads CARDIAGYNEQFF. The CDR3 DNA reads as TGTGCCAGAGATATAGCGGGCTACAATGAGCAGTTCTTC.

This clone came up once. V is TRBV6-1 and J is TRBJ2-7; tentatively, D is TRBD2 (5 bases). CDR3 size: 14 residues. The V gene lost 3 bases and the J gene lost 2 bases, with 11 bases spanning the gap. The germline V gene has CDR1 MNHNS and CDR2 SASEGT. The chain's CDR3 is CASSDGVYPYEQYF. In DNA, the CDR3 is TGTGCCAGCAGTGACGGGGTTTATCCCTACGAGCAGTACTTC.

Only one count was recorded for this clone. The rearrangement links TRBV18 to TRBJ1-1; possible D gene TRBD1, 5 bases. The V and J ends lost 4 bases and 2 bases respectively, with 17 bases between them. The CDR3 is made up of 16 amino acids. Germline-derived CDR1 and CDR2 are KGHSH and LQKENI. The CDR3 DNA sequence: TGTGCCAGCTCACGTAAGACAGTTTACACTAACACTGAAGCTTTCTTT. Translation gives CASSRKTVYTNTEAFF.

The table lists this clone with a count of one. The chain uses TRBV2 and TRBJ2-1; TRBD2 agrees at 14 bases. The V and J ends lost 6 bases and 4 bases, in that order; junction bases with no gene match: 11. The germline gives CDR1 SNHLY, CDR2 FYNNEI. The CDR3 has 18 amino acids. The CDR3 coding sequence is TGTGCCAGCAGGGAGACTAGCGGGGGGGCCGGGGAATACAATGAGCAGTTCTTC. It encodes CASRETSGGAGEYNEQFF.

V is TRBV9 and J is TRBJ2-2, with 9 bases lining up with TRBD2. The CDR3 sequence is 21 residues long. Germline CDR1 is SGDLS and CDR2 is YYNGEE. Losses at the gene ends were 3 bases for V and 0 bases for J; bases not matched to a gene: 18. This CDR3 is CASSARSGSLAGLANTGELFF. The CDR3 DNA reads TGTGCCAGCAGCGCTAGGAGCGGTAGTCTAGCGGGGTTGGCGAACACCGGGGAGCTGTTTTTT.

V gene TRBV5-6 combines with J gene TRBJ2-4; 12 positions match TRBD2. J lost 8 bases, V lost 0 bases, and 9 bases had no gene match. The CDR3 totals 17 residues. Germline V CDR1 and CDR2: SGHDT, YYEEEE. CDR3: CASSLVASGGASDIQYF. CDR3 nucleotides: TGTGCCAGCAGCTTGGTGGCTAGCGGGGGGGCCAGCGACATTCAGTACTTC.

The CDR3 DNA follows: TGTGCCAGCAGTGACAAGAGGAGCTCCTACGAGCAGTACTTC. Encoded protein: CASSDKRSSYEQYF. This sequence joins TRBV6-4 and TRBJ2-7, with D unclear. V lost 2 bases to trimming and J lost 0 bases, with 8 bases between them. The CDR3 has 14 amino acids. Germline CDR1 reads MRHNA; CDR2 reads SNTAGT.